This TCR beta chain derives from a study of T cell repertoires in cytomegalovirus infection (dated by TCRdb to between 2018 and 2021). Some background on the complete study: The HLA type of each donor mattered for the analysis, because public TCR beta signatures pointed to carriage of CMV infection along with the matching HLA type.

This clonotype has ten or more counts. Its antigen is unknown. No qualities accompany the bases; no much larger clone lies one base away. The data were produced on an Illumina HiSeq 1500. Through fastp at Q25 and MiXCR, TCRdb rebuilt clones from the public reads, retaining in-frame beta chains. Merged by CDR3 protein, the rows form single entries marked with the most common genes and DNA. The sample table shows about 310,000 distinct CDR3 sequences, and roughly 15% are seen once. About 12% of the sample is taken by the ten largest. A distance of 9 bases separates the germline ends of V and J, which lose 3 bases and 2 bases respectively. The CDR3 has 14 amino acids, counting the end cysteine and phenylalanine. The DNA shown is the 42-base CDR3, in frame from base 1. Per the germline V gene, MNHNS is the CDR1 and SASEGT is the CDR2. Paper-wide results and their limitations: In both this cohort and an independent roughly 350-donor cohort, the cumulative frequency of public TCR beta family members distinguished carriers of CMV infection plus the relevant HLA type. The ex vivo response was dominated by HLA-C-restricted CMV-specific TCR beta clonotypes, and the single most frequent clonotype in two of eight donors was supplied by these HLA-C-restricted clonotypes.

The chain is made from TRBV6-1 and TRBJ2-3; the D gene is perhaps TRBD2, on 6 matching bases. What was sequenced was PBMCs. The TCR sequence derives from a human donor in good health (CMV status not recorded). Some clones in this sample may be carry-over from other donors' samples. The sequenced DNA: TGTGCCAGCAGTGAGGGGGGAAACACAGATACGCAGTATTTT. Its protein is CASSEGGNTDTQYF.